The next 20 T cell receptor beta chains were all read from a single sample in a study of blood T cell dynamics during melanoma immunotherapy. Profiled with immunoSEQ multiplex PCR; TCRdb holds only in-frame clones, not every one. The table shows about 19,000 clones, with 70% to 90% occurring only once. Indicated time point: week 3, after first cycle of checkpoint inhibitor. Sequenced here: blood, sampled from a patient treated with checkpoint blockade. These receptors came from a human donor with melanoma.

J is TRBJ2-7 and V is TRBV28, with D possibly TRBD2 on 5 matching bases. V lost 2 bases and J lost 1, with 12 bases in between. From germline, CDR1 is MDHEN and CDR2 SYDVKM. The CDR3 contains 15 residues. The CDR3 sequence is CASSLGGLRSYEQYF. In DNA form, the CDR3 reads TGTGCCAGCAGTTTAGGAGGTCTTAGGTCCTACGAGCAGTACTTC.

This chain connects TRBV4-1 to TRBJ1-1, with 7 bases lining up with TRBD1. Losses at the gene ends were 6 bases for V and 6 bases for J; bases not matched to a gene: 4. The CDR3 runs 12 residues. Germline V gene lookup returns CDR1 MGHRA and CDR2 YSYEKL. CDR3 amino acids: CASRGGRAEAFF. The CDR3 DNA reads TGCGCCAGCAGAGGGGGCCGGGCTGAAGCTTTCTTT.

This chain connects TRBV7-9 to TRBJ2-7, with unresolved D. The CDR3 is 12 residues long. V lost 1 base to trimming and J lost 5 bases, with 6 bases between them. In germline, CDR1 is SEHNR, CDR2 FQNEAQ (reference sequence). CDR3 amino acids: CASSLDADEQYF. The CDR3 DNA follows: TGTGCCAGCAGCTTAGATGCCGACGAGCAGTACTTC. The whole variable domain, filled in from reference TRBV7-9 and TRBJ2-7, reads DTGVSQNPRHKITKRGQNVTFRCDPISEHNRLYWYRQTLGQGPEFLTYFQNEAQLEKSRLLSDRFSAERPKGSFSTLEIQRTEQGDSAMYLCASSLDADEQYFGPGTRLTVT.

The V call is TRBV6-6, the J call TRBJ2-7; 7 bases agree with TRBD1. CDR1 is MNHNY and CDR2 is SVGAGI in the germline V gene (reference sequence). CDR3 length equals 14 residues. V shed 5 bases and J 2 bases; nucleotides not matched to a gene: 6. The CDR3 nucleotides are TGTGCCAGCAGTACGACAGGGACCGCCTACGAGCAGTACTTC. It codes for CASSTTGTAYEQYF.

This chain connects TRBV5-1 to TRBJ2-1; 11 nucleotides agree with TRBD2. The CDR3 is 17 residues long. The V and J ends lost 4 bases and 5 bases, in that order; junction bases with no gene match: 11. Germline CDR1 SGHRS, CDR2 YFSETQ. CDR3 in amino acids: CASSTEIAGGPNNEQFF. The CDR3, as DNA: TGCGCCAGCAGCACGGAGATAGCGGGAGGGCCCAACAATGAGCAGTTCTTC.

The chain couples TRBV5-4 to TRBJ1-2; no clear D. CDR1 is SGHNT and CDR2 is YYREEE in the germline V gene (reference sequence). V was shortened by 4 bases and J by 6 bases, with 19 bases between the two germline ends. This CDR3 is 15 amino acids long. CDR3 region: CASSTTAVGTHGYTF. In DNA, the CDR3 is TGTGCCAGCAGCACCACTGCCGTGGGTACGCATGGCTACACCTTC.

The chain carries TRBV5-6 and TRBJ2-7; D unresolved. The CDR3 is 13 residues long. Trimming shortened V by 4 bases and J by 6 bases, and 14 bases separated the two germline ends. Germline V gives CDR1 SGHDT, CDR2 YYEEEE. In DNA, the CDR3 is TGTGCCAGCAGCCTGGGGTTGGTGGGCGAGCAGTACTTC. Translated: CASSLGLVGEQYF.

This chain connects TRBV2 to TRBJ2-2; possibly TRBD2 for D (6 bases). The CDR3 sequence is 14 residues long. V lost 6 bases and J 7 bases, leaving 15 bases between the germline ends. CDR1 and CDR2 (germline): SNHLY, FYNNEI. As DNA, the CDR3 is TGTGCCAGCAGCGCGACTAGTGGGTTCGGGGAGCTGTTTTTT. This translates into CASSATSGFGELFF.

The J gene is TRBJ1-2, the V gene TRBV19; D remains unclear. V was cut by 9 bases and J by 8 bases, with 13 bases left in between. Per the germline V gene, CDR1 is LNHDA and CDR2 is SQIVND (reference sequence). The CDR3 length is 11 residues. CDR3 nucleotides: TGTGCCAGCCAGGACCCTCGGGGCTACACCTTC. It translates to CASQDPRGYTF.

The chain is built from TRBV28 and TRBJ2-1; 13 bases match TRBD2. The CDR3 length is 16 residues. The J segment lost 7 bases and the V segment lost 5 bases, leaving 8 bases of the junction unmatched. Germline CDR1 MDHEN, CDR2 SYDVKM. The CDR3 coding sequence is TGTGCCAGCAGTCCACTAGCGGGAGGGAGGGGGAATGAGCAGTTCTTC. This gives the protein CASSPLAGGRGNEQFF.

V is TRBV7-2 and J is TRBJ1-2; weak D call: TRBD1 (5 bases). Germline V gene data show CDR1 as SGHTA and CDR2 as FQGNSA. This CDR3 comprises 17 residues. V was pared by 1 base and J by 1 base, with 16 bases between. The DNA of the CDR3 is TGTGCCAGCAGCTTAGGTCTTGGTACAGGCCTTAACTATGGCTACACCTTC. This translates into CASSLGLGTGLNYGYTF.

The rearrangement links TRBV11-1 to TRBJ2-3, with a possible D match to TRBD2 (7 bases). This CDR3 region has 15 residues. Trimming took 4 bases from V and 2 from J, leaving 13 bases between them. Germline V gives CDR1 SGHAT, CDR2 FQDESV (reference sequence). For the CDR3, the DNA is TGTGCCAGCAGCTCAGACGGGGGGCCCACAGATACGCAGTATTTT. Protein: CASSSDGGPTDTQYF.

This clone was recorded a few times. The chain uses TRBV5-4 and TRBJ1-4, with 8 bases matching TRBD1. J was trimmed by 6 bases and V by 4 bases; bases with no gene match: 5. This CDR3 has 14 residues. Germline V gives CDR1 SGHNT, CDR2 YYREEE (reference sequence). CDR3 sequence: CASSHDRGDEKLFF. The CDR3 DNA is TGTGCCAGCAGCCACGACAGGGGTGATGAAAAACTGTTTTTT. Full variable domain (rest looked up from reference TRBV5-4 and TRBJ1-4): ETGVTQSPTHLIKTRGQQVTLRCSSQSGHNTVSWYQQALGQGPQFIFQYYREEENGRGNFPPRFSGLQFPNYSSELNVNALELDDSALYLCASSHDRGDEKLFFGSGTQLSVL.

The chain recombines TRBV2 with TRBJ2-5; no reliable D call. This CDR3 region has 13 residues. Trimming left V 5 bases short and J 5 bases short, with 12 bases between. Germline lookup yields CDR1 SNHLY and CDR2 FYNNEI. CDR3 protein: CASSLSPSETQYF. Written as DNA, the CDR3 is TGTGCCAGCAGTCTGTCCCCTTCGGAGACCCAGTACTTC.

Comments on this clone: Other DNA sequences within the sample encode an identical CDR3. The chain joins TRBV18 to TRBJ2-3; 8 bases are a match to TRBD1. CDR1 KGHSH and CDR2 LQKENI come from the germline V gene. The CDR3 loop spans 14 amino acids. V dropped 0 bases and J dropped 6; count of bases not matched to a gene: 2. CDR3 nucleotide sequence: TGTGCCAGCTCACCACCGGACAGGGAGGATACGCAGTATTTT. Amino acid sequence: CASSPPDREDTQYF.

The V gene is TRBV18, the J gene TRBJ2-2; D perhaps matches TRBD1 (6 bases). Per the germline V gene, CDR1 is KGHSH and CDR2 is LQKENI. The CDR3 is made up of 15 amino acids. The germline V and J ends were trimmed by 6 bases and 6 bases, with 17 bases remaining between them. The CDR3 here is CASSQTTDRSGELFF. CDR3 sequence (DNA): TGTGCCAGCTCCCAGACCACAGACAGGTCCGGGGAGCTGTTTTTT. Combining the CDR3 with reference TRBV18 and TRBJ2-2 gives the whole variable domain NAGVMQNPRHLVRRRGQEARLRCSPMKGHSHVYWYRQLPEEGLKFMVYLQKENIIDESGMPKERFSAEFPKEGPSILRIQQVVRGDSAAYFCASSQTTDRSGELFFGEGSRLTVL.

The J gene is TRBJ2-7, the V gene TRBV7-9; D possibly uses TRBD1 or TRBD2 (5 bases each). V lost 5 bases, J lost 4 bases, and 18 bases lay in between. Germline V gene sequence: CDR1 SEHNR, CDR2 FQNEAQ (reference sequence). This CDR3 contains 15 residues. The CDR3 nucleotides read TGTGCCAGCAGCGGGGGTTTAGTTGGGATGTACGAGCAGTACTTC. This sequence encodes CASSGGLVGMYEQYF.

This clone has just a few counts. The V call is TRBV19, the J call TRBJ1-1, with D possibly matching TRBD1 (6 bases). In germline, CDR1 is LNHDA, CDR2 SQIVND (reference sequence). The CDR3 sequence is 14 residues long. With 5 bases removed from V and 2 bases from J, the gap between germline ends came to 12 bases. The DNA of the CDR3 is TGTGCCAGTAGTGCCGCAGGGGCCAACACTGAAGCTTTCTTT. Its protein product is CASSAAGANTEAFF. Full variable domain (remainder filled in from reference TRBV19 and TRBJ1-1): DGGITQSPKYLFRKEGQNVTLSCEQNLNHDAMYWYRQDPGQGLRLIYYSQIVNDFQKGDIAEGYSVSREKKESFPLTVTSAQKNPTAFYLCASSAAGANTEAFFGQGTRLTVV.

The genes are TRBV7-2 and TRBJ1-1, with D possibly matching TRBD1 (5 bases). The V and J ends lost 6 bases and 5 bases respectively, with 19 bases between them. The germline CDR1 and CDR2 sequences are SGHTA and FQGNSA. This CDR3 has 15 amino acids. DNA of the CDR3: TGTGCCAGCAGATCTTCTTCCCCCAGGGTTACTGAAGCTTTCTTT. Protein sequence: CASRSSSPRVTEAFF.

The chain couples TRBV5-6 to TRBJ2-3; TRBD1 matches 10 bases. The CDR3 totals 18 residues. CDR1 is SGHDT, CDR2 YYEEEE, per germline. Trimming cost V 3 bases and J 2 bases; bases outside gene matches: 12. The CDR3 nucleotides read TGTGCCAGCAGCTGGGACAGGGGCCAATACCCTTACACAGATACGCAGTATTTT. As protein: CASSWDRGQYPYTDTQYF.